These T cell receptor beta chains were read from a single sample in a study of shared clonotypes between healthy human individuals. Assay used: immunoSEQ multiplex PCR; TCRdb lists only in-frame clones, some missing. Seen here are about 1.5 million clones, approximately 98% observed once, and the top ten hold roughly 0.42%. The sequenced sample was naive CD4+ T cells sorted from blood. These receptors all stem from a man aged 25 to 45 in good health. Each CDR3 is given with its conserved first and last residue. D genes are given only for firm matches. Rows give clone size only sometimes, using once, few, many, or a class for an expanded clone.

j_call cdr3_length clone_size v_call d_call cdr3_aa cdr3_nt
TRBJ1-3 13 NA TRBV6-6 NA CASSSQGGNTIYF TGTGCCAGCAGTTCTCAGGGGGGAAACACCATATATTTT
TRBJ2-7 17 NA TRBV7-2 TRBD1 CASSLDGGQGRLYEQYF TGTGCCAGCAGCTTAGACGGAGGACAGGGGAGATTGTACGAGCAGTACTTC
TRBJ1-1 13 NA TRBV2 TRBD1 CASSADRGTEAFF TGTGCCAGCAGTGCGGACAGGGGAACTGAAGCTTTCTTT
TRBJ1-1 15 NA TRBV25-1 TRBD1 CASILTGEMNTEAFF TGTGCCAGCATTTTGACAGGGGAGATGAACACTGAAGCTTTCTTT
TRBJ1-1 14 NA TRBV5-1 NA CASSFLAENTEAFF TGCGCCAGCAGCTTCCTGGCGGAGAACACTGAAGCTTTCTTT
TRBJ2-1 14 NA TRBV18 NA CASSLRDRDNEQFF TGTGCCAGCTCCCTCCGAGACCGAGACAATGAGCAGTTCTTC
TRBJ2-7 18 NA TRBV5-1 TRBD1 CASSFSPTGQGAVSEQYF TGCGCCAGCAGCTTCTCACCCACGGGACAGGGGGCTGTGAGCGAGCAGTACTTC
TRBJ2-5 13 NA TRBV2 TRBD1 CASKRGLLQTQYF TGTGCCAGCAAGAGGGGGCTTCTGCAGACCCAGTACTTC
TRBJ2-2 19 once TRBV4-3 NA CASSQDLAGGRTNTGELFF TGCGCCAGCAGCCAAGATCTGGCAGGGGGGCGAACTAACACCGGGGAGCTGTTTTTT
TRBJ1-3 16 once TRBV10-3 TRBD1 CASRDRELNSGNTIYF TGTGCCAGCCGGGACAGAGAGTTAAACTCTGGAAACACCATATATTTT
TRBJ2-7 12 NA TRBV18 NA CASSPPSYEQYF TGTGCCAGCTCACCACCGAGCTACGAGCAGTACTTC
TRBJ2-1 15 NA TRBV5-1 NA CASRLAGVAYNEQFF TGCGCCAGCAGGTTGGCAGGTGTAGCCTACAATGAGCAGTTCTTC
TRBJ2-7 16 NA TRBV15 TRBD1 CATSRGTRTGGYEQYF TGTGCCACCAGCAGAGGAACGAGGACAGGGGGCTACGAGCAGTACTTC
TRBJ2-3 17 NA TRBV7-2 TRBD2 CASSLAMTSGRADTQYF TGTGCCAGCAGCTTAGCGATGACTAGCGGGAGAGCAGATACGCAGTATTTT
TRBJ2-5 12 NA TRBV7-9 NA CASSWGGETQYF TGTGCCAGCAGCTGGGGTGGGGAGACCCAGTACTTC
TRBJ1-4 13 once TRBV5-4 NA CASSRKPGEKLFF TGTGCCAGCAGTAGGAAACCGGGGGAAAAACTGTTTTTT
TRBJ2-2 15 once TRBV19 TRBD1 CASSIATGATGELFF TGTGCCAGTAGTATAGCGACAGGGGCTACCGGGGAGCTGTTTTTT
TRBJ1-2 16 few TRBV9 NA CASSVAGGVSPHGYTF TGTGCCAGCAGCGTAGCTGGCGGGGTGTCTCCCCATGGCTACACCTTC
TRBJ1-4 14 NA TRBV5-6 TRBD1 CASSLKTGGEKLFF TGTGCCAGCAGCCTTAAGACAGGGGGTGAAAAACTGTTTTTT
TRBJ1-5 14 once TRBV9 TRBD1 CASSAGDSYQPQHF TGTGCCAGCAGCGCTGGGGACAGTTATCAGCCCCAGCATTTT
TRBJ2-7 15 NA TRBV18 NA CASSPWTRQGYEQYF TGTGCCAGCTCACCGTGGACGCGGCAGGGCTACGAGCAGTACTTC
TRBJ2-2 13 NA TRBV10-2 NA CASSGVSTGELFF TGCGCCAGCAGTGGTGTTAGCACCGGGGAGCTGTTTTTT
TRBJ2-1 15 NA TRBV9 TRBD2 CASSETSGNPTEQFF TGTGCCAGCAGCGAAACTAGCGGGAACCCCACGGAGCAGTTCTTC
TRBJ2-1 14 NA TRBV10-3 NA CAISHTGLGNEQFF TGTGCCATCAGTCATACAGGGTTGGGGAATGAGCAGTTCTTC
TRBJ1-5 18 NA TRBV28 NA CASSLYPTGLNGNQPQHF TGTGCCAGCAGTTTATACCCGACAGGTCTAAATGGCAATCAGCCCCAGCATTTT
TRBJ2-1 15 NA TRBV2 TRBD1 CASSKRQGTYNEQFF TGTGCCAGCAGTAAAAGACAGGGGACCTACAATGAGCAGTTCTTC
TRBJ2-6 18 NA TRBV5-6 TRBD1 CASSLALRTGAGANVLTF TGTGCCAGCAGCTTGGCCCTTCGGACAGGGGCTGGGGCCAACGTCCTGACTTTC
TRBJ2-7 13 NA TRBV10-3 NA CAISETRDGEQYF TGTGCCATCAGTGAGACAAGGGATGGGGAGCAGTACTTC
TRBJ2-5 14 NA TRBV30 TRBD2 CAWKVGLGHETQYF TGTGCCTGGAAGGTGGGACTAGGTCATGAGACCCAGTACTTC
TRBJ2-1 13 NA TRBV19 TRBD2 CASGLAGGGEQFF TGTGCCAGTGGACTAGCGGGAGGTGGTGAGCAGTTCTTC
TRBJ2-1 16 NA TRBV7-9 TRBD2 CASSSFKGLAANEQFF TGTGCCAGCAGCTCATTTAAGGGGCTAGCGGCCAATGAGCAGTTCTTC
TRBJ2-5 14 once TRBV6-4 TRBD1 CASSLTGLGETQYF TGTGCCAGCAGTTTGACAGGGCTGGGAGAGACCCAGTACTTC
TRBJ2-7 14 NA TRBV19 NA CASSIRRPPYEQYF TGTGCCAGTAGTATAAGGAGGCCCCCCTACGAGCAGTACTTC
TRBJ1-2 14 NA TRBV5-6 TRBD1 CASSLVGGQGGYTF TGTGCCAGCAGCTTGGTTGGGGGACAGGGAGGCTACACCTTC
TRBJ2-7 15 NA TRBV14 NA CASSRGSGVTYEQYF TGTGCCAGCAGCCGTGGCAGCGGAGTCACCTACGAGCAGTACTTC
TRBJ1-5 16 NA TRBV27 NA CASSPSGRGLNQPQHF TGTGCCAGCAGCCCTTCGGGCAGGGGCCTCAATCAGCCCCAGCATTTT
TRBJ2-5 12 NA TRBV28 NA CASSYPGWTQYF TGTGCCAGCAGTTACCCCGGATGGACCCAGTACTTC